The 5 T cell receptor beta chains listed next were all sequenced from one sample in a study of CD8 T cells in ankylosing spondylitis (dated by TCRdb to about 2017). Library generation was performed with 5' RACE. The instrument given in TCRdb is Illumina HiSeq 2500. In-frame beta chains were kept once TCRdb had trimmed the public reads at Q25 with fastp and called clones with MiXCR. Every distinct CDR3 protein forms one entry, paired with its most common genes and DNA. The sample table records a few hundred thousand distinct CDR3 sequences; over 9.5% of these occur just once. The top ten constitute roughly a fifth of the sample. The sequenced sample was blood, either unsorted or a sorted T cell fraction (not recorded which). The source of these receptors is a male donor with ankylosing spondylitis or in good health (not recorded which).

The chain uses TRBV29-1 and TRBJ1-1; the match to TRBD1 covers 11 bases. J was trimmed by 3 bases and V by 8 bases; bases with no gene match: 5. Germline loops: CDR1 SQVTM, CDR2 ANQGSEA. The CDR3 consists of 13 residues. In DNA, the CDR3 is TGCAGCTGGGGACAGGGGGAGGACACTGAAGCTTTCTTT. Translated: CSWGQGEDTEAFF. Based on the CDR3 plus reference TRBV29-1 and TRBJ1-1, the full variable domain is SAVISQKPSRDICQRGTSLTIQCQVDSQVTMMFWYRQQPGQSLTLIATANQGSEATYESGFVIDKFPISRPNLTFSTLTVSNMSPEDSSIYLCSWGQGEDTEAFFGQGTRLTVV.

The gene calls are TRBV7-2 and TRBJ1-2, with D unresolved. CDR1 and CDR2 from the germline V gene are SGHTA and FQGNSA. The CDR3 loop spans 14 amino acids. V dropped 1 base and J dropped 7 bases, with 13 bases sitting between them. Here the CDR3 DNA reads TGTGCCAGCAGCTTAGGTGGGTTAGGTCGTGGCTACACCTTC. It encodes CASSLGGLGRGYTF.

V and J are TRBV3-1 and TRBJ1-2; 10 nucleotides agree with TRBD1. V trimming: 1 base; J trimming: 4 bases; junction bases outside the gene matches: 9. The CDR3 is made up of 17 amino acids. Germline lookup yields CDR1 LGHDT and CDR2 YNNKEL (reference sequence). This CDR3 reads CASSQAPTGGAGYGYTF. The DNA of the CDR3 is TGTGCCAGCAGCCAAGCTCCGACAGGGGGCGCGGGCTATGGCTACACCTTC. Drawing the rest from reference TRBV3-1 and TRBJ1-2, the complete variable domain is DTAVSQTPKYLVTQMGNDKSIKCEQNLGHDTMYWYKQDSKKFLKIMFSYNNKELIINETVPNRFSPKSPDKAHLNLHINSLELGDSAVYFCASSQAPTGGAGYGYTFGSGTRLTVV.

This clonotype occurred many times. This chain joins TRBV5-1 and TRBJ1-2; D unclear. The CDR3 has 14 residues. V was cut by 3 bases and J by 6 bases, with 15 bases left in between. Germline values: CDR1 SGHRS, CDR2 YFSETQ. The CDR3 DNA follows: TGCGCCAGCAGCTCAAGGGCCACCAGAGATGGCTACACCTTC. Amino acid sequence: CASSSRATRDGYTF.

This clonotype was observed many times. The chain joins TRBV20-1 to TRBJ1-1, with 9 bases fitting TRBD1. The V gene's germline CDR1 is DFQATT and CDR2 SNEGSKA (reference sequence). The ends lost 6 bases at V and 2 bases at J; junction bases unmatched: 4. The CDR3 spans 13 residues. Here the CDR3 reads CSAVQGANTEAFF. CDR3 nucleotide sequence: TGCAGTGCAGTACAGGGGGCAAACACTGAAGCTTTCTTT.